These 23 T cell receptor beta chains were all obtained from the same sample, sequenced in a study of CD8+CD57+ T cells in acquired aplastic anemia. Profiling of TCR beta VDJ combinations and CDR3 sequences used genomic DNA as template. TCRdb itself ran the reads through MiXCR, one entry per CDR3 protein. The sample has hundreds of thousands of distinct CDR3 sequences; 55% to 75% are singletons. The specimen sequenced was sorted CD4+, CD8+, or CD8+CD57+ T cells (not recorded which) from PBMCs. Receptors were obtained from a human donor in good health, serving as a control.

This clonotype was recorded a few times. The CDR3, as DNA: TGTGCCAGCAGCTTGTTTACACTGAACACCGGGGAGCTGTTTTTT. This codes for CASSLFTLNTGELFF. The chain is built from TRBV7-7 and TRBJ2-2; D not certain. V dropped 3 bases and J dropped 1 base, with 9 bases sitting between them. The CDR3 is 15 residues long. Germline CDR1 is SSHAT and CDR2 is FNYEAQ (reference sequence).

With regard to this clonotype: Because the CDR3 is missing its conserved closing phenylalanine or tryptophan, this is likely a read error. The DNA is omitted, as the CDR3 cannot be located on it reliably, and the CDR3 follows TCRdb's listing. The chain links TRBV7-9 to TRBJ2-1. In germline, CDR1 is SEHNR, CDR2 FQNEAQ (reference sequence). The CDR3 is 12 amino acids in total, end residues counted. CDR3 sequence: CASSACTVGEFL.

The V and J genes are TRBV20-1 and TRBJ2-5; perhaps TRBD1 as D (6 bases). The CDR3 contains 13 residues. The V end lost 5 bases, the J end lost 8 bases, and 18 bases lay between the germline ends. Looked up from germline, CDR1 is DFQATT and CDR2 is SNEGSKA (reference sequence). The CDR3 nucleotides read TGCAGTGCTCCCCGGACAGAGGGCCAAACCCAGTACTTC. Protein: CSAPRTEGQTQYF.

For this clonotype: One end of the junction varies from germline; a read error may be responsible. This rearrangement joins TRBV7-3 to TRBJ2-1; 8 bases fit TRBD2. The CDR3 is 15 residues long. Looked up from germline, CDR1 is SGHTA and CDR2 is FQGTGA. As DNA, the CDR3 is TGTGCCAGCAGCTTAAGAGCGGGGGTTGTCACTGAGCATTTCTTC. Translating gives CASSLRAGVVTEHFF.

The chain joins TRBV2 to TRBJ1-3, with D perhaps TRBD1 (5 bases). V lost 7 bases and J 8 bases, leaving 18 bases between the germline ends. The CDR3 totals 14 residues. CDR1 and CDR2 (germline): SNHLY, FYNNEI. CDR3 region: CASTQLGTGYTIYF. CDR3 DNA sequence: TGTGCCAGCACCCAGCTAGGTACAGGCTACACCATATATTTT. The full variable domain, in which reference TRBV2 and TRBJ1-3 provide the parts outside the CDR3, is EPEVTQTPSHQVTQMGQEVILRCVPISNHLYFYWYRQILGQKVEFLVSFYNNEISEKSEIFDDQFSVERPDGSNFTLKIRSTKLEDSAMYFCASTQLGTGYTIYFGEGSWLTVV.

The chain is built from TRBV6-5 and TRBJ2-5, with 10 bases fitting TRBD2. Trimming at V came to 4 bases and at J to 0 bases, leaving 14 bases not matched to a gene. The germline gives CDR1 MNHEY, CDR2 SVGAGI. This CDR3 spans 19 amino acids. In DNA form, the CDR3 reads TGTGCCAGCAGTTTAAGTTCTAGTAGACTAGCGGGTCACCAAGAGACCCAGTACTTC. The encoded protein is CASSLSSSRLAGHQETQYF.

V and J are TRBV14 and TRBJ2-1, with 16 bases fitting TRBD2. Germline trimming cut 4 bases from V and 8 bases from J; bases unmatched to any gene: 11. Germline CDR1 is SGHDN and CDR2 is FVKESK. The CDR3 contains 18 residues. The CDR3 spells CASSLTGLAGGAFDEQFF. DNA of the CDR3: TGTGCCAGCAGCCTAACGGGACTAGCGGGGGGGGCATTCGATGAGCAGTTCTTC.

V gene TRBV5-1 combines with J gene TRBJ2-7; D is possibly TRBD1 (5 bases). Germline loops: CDR1 SGHRS, CDR2 YFSETQ. V lost 0 bases to trimming and J lost 3 bases, with 13 bases between them. The CDR3 loop spans 15 amino acids. The CDR3 spells CASSLGTTVHYEQYF. For the CDR3, the DNA is TGCGCCAGCAGCTTGGGCACGACAGTTCACTACGAGCAGTACTTC.

As to this clonotype: Since no conserved phenylalanine or tryptophan closes the CDR3, a read error is the likely cause. The DNA is omitted, as the CDR3 cannot be located on it reliably, and the CDR3 follows TCRdb's listing. The rearrangement joins TRBV20-1 to TRBJ2-5; the table names TRBD1, a call not compared with the DNA. The CDR3 spans 9 amino acids, including both terminal residues. Germline CDR1 DFQATT, CDR2 SNEGSKA (reference sequence). The CDR3 sequence is CSASLGTWG.

This clonotype was found many times. The V and J genes are TRBV2 and TRBJ2-7, with D unclear. With 1 base removed from V and 5 bases from J, the gap between germline ends came to 12 bases. The CDR3 runs to 14 residues. Germline V lookup: CDR1 SNHLY, CDR2 FYNNEI. Here the CDR3 reads CASSEGQYLHEQYF. CDR3 sequence (DNA): TGTGCCAGCAGTGAAGGGCAGTACCTTCACGAGCAGTACTTC. Based on the CDR3 plus reference TRBV2 and TRBJ2-7, the full variable domain is EPEVTQTPSHQVTQMGQEVILRCVPISNHLYFYWYRQILGQKVEFLVSFYNNEISEKSEIFDDQFSVERPDGSNFTLKIRSTKLEDSAMYFCASSEGQYLHEQYFGPGTRLTVT.

Regarding this clonotype: Because it lacks the conserved phenylalanine or tryptophan at the end, this CDR3 is likely a read error. The limits of the CDR3 on the DNA are not certain, so only TCRdb's listed CDR3 is given. The V gene is TRBV2, the J gene TRBJ2-1; TRBD1 was called by the table and not checked on the DNA. The CDR3 contains 16 residues when both ends are counted. The germline CDR1 and CDR2 sequences are SNHLY and FYNNEI. CDR3 loop: CASSRTGGRETQYFGP.

Remarks on this clonotype: A read error may account for a junction end that differs from germline. The chain recombines TRBV9 with TRBJ1-2; 8 nucleotides align to TRBD1. CDR3 size: 13 residues. Per germline, CDR1 SGDLS and CDR2 YYNGEE. The CDR3 DNA reads as TGTGCCAGCAGCCTACAGGGGGACTCCGGCTACCCGTTC. Amino acid sequence: CASSLQGDSGYPF.

This chain links TRBV29-1 with TRBJ1-2, with 7 bases fitting TRBD1. V dropped 8 bases and J dropped 3; count of bases not matched to a gene: 6. The CDR3 contains 12 residues. The germline V gene encodes CDR1 SQVTM and CDR2 ANQGSEA. The CDR3, as DNA: TGCAGCTCAAGTGACAGGGACTATGGCTACACCTTC. Its protein product is CSSSDRDYGYTF.

Concerning this clonotype: The junction departs from the called germline gene at one end, perhaps through a read error. This chain links TRBV9 with TRBJ2-5; D might be TRBD2 (6 bases). CDR1 SGDLS and CDR2 YYNGEE come from the germline V gene. CDR3 length equals 14 residues. CDR3 bases: TGTGCCAGCAGCGTGAGGACCGACGGGACTGACTTTCACTTC. It encodes CASSVRTDGTDFHF.

This clonotype appeared a few times. The junction departs from germline at one end; a sequencing error may be responsible. The V and J genes are TRBV7-6 and TRBJ2-6; tentatively, D is TRBD1 (5 bases). CDR3 length: 12 amino acids. Germline V gives CDR1 SGHVS, CDR2 FNYEAQ. CDR3 sequence: CASSSGANALTF. In nucleotides, the CDR3 is TGTGCCAGCAGCTCTGGGGCCAACGCCCTGACTTTC.

V and J are TRBV18 and TRBJ2-3; D is uncertain. CDR3 length: 12 amino acids. Germline CDR1 KGHSH, CDR2 LQKENI. The V end was cut by 2 bases, the J end by 13 bases, with 13 bases between. CDR3 DNA sequence: TGTGCCAGCTCACCAATACCAGAGGTGGAGTATTTT. Encoded protein: CASSPIPEVEYF.

The V gene is TRBV6-1, the J gene TRBJ1-3, with 9 nucleotides matching TRBD1. The CDR3 is 16 residues long. Per the germline V gene, CDR1 is MNHNS and CDR2 is SASEGT. Germline trimming cut 6 bases from V and 0 bases from J; bases unmatched to any gene: 6. CDR3 coding DNA: TGTGCCAGCAGCCGTGGACAGGGGATCTCTGGAAACACCATATATTTT. Encoded protein: CASSRGQGISGNTIYF.

For this clonotype: An end of the junction differs from the germline gene, which may be a read error. CDR3 nucleotide sequence: TGTGCCAGCAGTAATCGGGCGAACTATGGCTATACCTTC. This translates into CASSNRANYGYTF. The chain is built from TRBV7-2 and TRBJ1-2; no reliable D call. The germline CDR1 and CDR2 sequences are SGHTA and FQGNSA. The CDR3 spans 13 residues.

Note on this clonotype: One junction end does not reproduce the germline sequence, and a read error may be involved. The J gene is TRBJ1-1, the V gene TRBV7-2; no reliable D call. The CDR3 loop spans 14 amino acids. Germline V gene sequence: CDR1 SGHTA, CDR2 FQGNSA. The CDR3 spells CASSLLQKNTEAFF. As DNA, the CDR3 is TGTGCCAGCAGCTTATTACAAAAGAACACTGAAGCCTTCTTT.

The chain links TRBV19 to TRBJ1-2; 7 nucleotides line up with TRBD1. Trimming cost V 5 bases and J 8 bases; bases outside gene matches: 5. Germline CDR1 LNHDA, CDR2 SQIVND (reference sequence). This CDR3 contains 12 residues. The CDR3 region has the DNA TGTGCCAGTAGTGCCTCGACAGGGGGCTACACCTTC. This translates into CASSASTGGYTF.

The chain recombines TRBV12-3 or TRBV12-4 with TRBJ2-6, with TRBD1 as a possible D gene (5 bases). The CDR3 totals 18 residues. The V end was cut by 5 bases, the J end by 4 bases, with 21 bases between. CDR3 region: CASSPQRAGRPGANVLTF. CDR3 sequence (DNA): TGTGCCAGCAGTCCTCAAAGGGCAGGGCGTCCCGGGGCCAACGTCCTGACTTTC.

V and J are TRBV19 and TRBJ2-7; 8 bases align to TRBD2. Per the germline V gene, CDR1 is LNHDA and CDR2 is SQIVND (reference sequence). The CDR3 is 13 residues long. V was pared by 5 bases and J by 3 bases, with 3 bases of the junction left unmatched. DNA for the CDR3: TGTGCCAGTAGTCCCACTAGCGGCTACGAGCAGTACTTC. It yields the protein CASSPTSGYEQYF.

The J gene is TRBJ2-3, the V gene TRBV7-2; 8 nucleotides match TRBD2. V shed 4 bases and J 6 bases; nucleotides not matched to a gene: 9. This CDR3 contains 15 residues. The germline CDR1 and CDR2 sequences are SGHTA and FQGNSA. CDR3 sequence reads: CASSSTGRGGDTQYF. The CDR3 nucleotides are TGTGCCAGCAGCTCGACCGGGAGGGGAGGTGATACGCAGTATTTT.